This paragraph reports one TCR beta chain. Its antigen is undetermined. One end of the junction varies from germline; a read error may be responsible. These data are taken from a study of T cells in Graves' hyperthyroidism and ophthalmopathy. General observations from the study: Blood also showed most of the thyroid clonotypes that were expanded above 0.001. From stable hyperthyroidism, ophthalmopathy was set apart by a 13 V-J model.

Diagnosis rested on symptoms, serum thyroxine and TRAb, thyroid ultrasound, and orbital computed tomography. The CDR3 extends over 14 amino acids. Germline values: CDR1 MNHNS, CDR2 SASEGT. TCR beta CDR3 sequences were amplified from RNA transcripts. First-round RT-PCR of the TCR CDR3 relied on the HTBI primer set. From the multiplex PCR reads, TCRdb called clonotypes with MiXCR, one entry per CDR3 protein. The sample holds around 600,000 distinct CDR3 sequences, 14% seen once. The chain links TRBV6-1 to TRBJ2-7; TRBD1 aligns across 12 bases. The source of this sequence is a woman aged 18-35 years with Graves' ophthalmopathy. Sequenced input: blood. In nucleotides, the CDR3 is TGTGCCAGCAGTGCGGGGACAGGGGGCTACGAGCAGTGCTTC. This gives the protein CASSAGTGGYEQCF.